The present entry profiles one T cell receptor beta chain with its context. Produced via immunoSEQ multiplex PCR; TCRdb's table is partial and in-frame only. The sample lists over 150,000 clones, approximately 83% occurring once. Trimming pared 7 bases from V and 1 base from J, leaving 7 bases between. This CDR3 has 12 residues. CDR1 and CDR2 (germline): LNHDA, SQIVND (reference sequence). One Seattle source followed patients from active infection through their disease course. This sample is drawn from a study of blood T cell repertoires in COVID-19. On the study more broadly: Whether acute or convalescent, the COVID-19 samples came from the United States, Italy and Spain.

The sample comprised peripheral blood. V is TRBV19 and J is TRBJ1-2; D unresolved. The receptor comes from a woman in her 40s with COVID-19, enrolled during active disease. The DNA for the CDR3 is TGTGCCAGTATGGCAGTTAACTATGGCTACACCTTC. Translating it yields CASMAVNYGYTF.